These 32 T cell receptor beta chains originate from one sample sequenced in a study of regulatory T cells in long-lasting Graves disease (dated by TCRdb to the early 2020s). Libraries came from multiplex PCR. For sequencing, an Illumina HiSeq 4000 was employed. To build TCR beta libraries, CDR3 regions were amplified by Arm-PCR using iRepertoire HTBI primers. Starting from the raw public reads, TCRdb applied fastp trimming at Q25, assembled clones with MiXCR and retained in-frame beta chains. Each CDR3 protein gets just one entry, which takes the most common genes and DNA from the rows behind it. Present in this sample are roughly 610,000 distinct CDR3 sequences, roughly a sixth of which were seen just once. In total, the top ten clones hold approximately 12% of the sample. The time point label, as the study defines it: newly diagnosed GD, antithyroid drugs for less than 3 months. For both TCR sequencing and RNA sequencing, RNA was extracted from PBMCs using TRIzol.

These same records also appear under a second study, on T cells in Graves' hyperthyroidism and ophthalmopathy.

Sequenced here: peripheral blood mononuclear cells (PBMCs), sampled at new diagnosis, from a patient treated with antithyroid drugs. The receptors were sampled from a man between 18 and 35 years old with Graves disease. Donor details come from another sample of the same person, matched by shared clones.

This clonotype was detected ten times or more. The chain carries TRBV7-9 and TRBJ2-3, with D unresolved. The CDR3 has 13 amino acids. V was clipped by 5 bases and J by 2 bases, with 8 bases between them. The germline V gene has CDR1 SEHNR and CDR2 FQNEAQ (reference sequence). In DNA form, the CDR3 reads TGTGCCAGCAGCCTTATGCCCACAGATACGCAGTATTTT. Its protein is CASSLMPTDTQYF.

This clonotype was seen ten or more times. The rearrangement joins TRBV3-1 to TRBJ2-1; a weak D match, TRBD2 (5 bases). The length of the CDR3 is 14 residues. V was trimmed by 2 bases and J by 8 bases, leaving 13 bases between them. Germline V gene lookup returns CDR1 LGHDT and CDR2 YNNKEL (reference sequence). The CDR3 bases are TGTGCCAGCAGCCAAACTCTAGCTAACGATGAGCAGTTCTTC. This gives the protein CASSQTLANDEQFF.

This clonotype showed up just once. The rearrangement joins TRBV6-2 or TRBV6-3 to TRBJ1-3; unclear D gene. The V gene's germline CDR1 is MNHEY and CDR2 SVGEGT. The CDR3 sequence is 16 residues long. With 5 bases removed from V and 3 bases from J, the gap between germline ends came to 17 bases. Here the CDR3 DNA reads TGTGCCAGCAGTGAAGAGGCCTGGGTGAATGGAAACACCATATATTTT. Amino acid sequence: CASSEEAWVNGNTIYF.

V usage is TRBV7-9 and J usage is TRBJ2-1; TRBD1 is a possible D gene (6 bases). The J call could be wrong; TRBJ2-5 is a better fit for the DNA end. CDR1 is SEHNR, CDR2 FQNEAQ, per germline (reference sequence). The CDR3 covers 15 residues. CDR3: CASSLSQGMIETQYF. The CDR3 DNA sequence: TGTGCCAGCAGCTTAAGCCAGGGGATGATAGAGACCCAGTACTTC.

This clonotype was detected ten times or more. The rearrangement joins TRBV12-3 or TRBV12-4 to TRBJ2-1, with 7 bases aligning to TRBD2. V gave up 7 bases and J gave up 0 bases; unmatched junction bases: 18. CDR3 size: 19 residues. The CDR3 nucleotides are TGTGCCAGCACCTATGGGAGGGACTTTCCTACTAGCTCCTACAATGAGCAGTTCTTC. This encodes CASTYGRDFPTSSYNEQFF.

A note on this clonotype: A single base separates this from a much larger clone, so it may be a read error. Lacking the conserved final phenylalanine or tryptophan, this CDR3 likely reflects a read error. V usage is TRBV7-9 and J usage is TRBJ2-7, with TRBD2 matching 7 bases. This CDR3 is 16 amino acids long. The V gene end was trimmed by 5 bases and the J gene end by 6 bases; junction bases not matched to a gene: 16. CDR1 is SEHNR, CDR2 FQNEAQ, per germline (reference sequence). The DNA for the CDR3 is TGTGCCAGCAGCCTCGAGGTGGGCGGGAGTACAGTCGAGCAGTACTCC. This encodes CASSLEVGGSTVEQYS.

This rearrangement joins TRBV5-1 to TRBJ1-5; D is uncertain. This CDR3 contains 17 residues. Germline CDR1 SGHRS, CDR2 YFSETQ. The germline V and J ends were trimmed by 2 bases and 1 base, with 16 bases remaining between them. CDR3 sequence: CASSFLNRERSNQPQHF. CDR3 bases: TGCGCCAGCAGCTTCCTGAACCGGGAGAGGAGCAATCAGCCCCAGCATTTT.

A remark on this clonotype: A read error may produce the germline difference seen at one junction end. The CDR3 nucleotides read TGTGCCAGCAGCTTGGTAGCGGGAGGGCCTGGCGGGGAGCTGCTTTTT. Translation: CASSLVAGGPGGELLF. This rearrangement joins TRBV11-2 to TRBJ2-2, with 11 bases that match TRBD2. The CDR3 extends over 16 amino acids. Germline CDR1 reads SGHAT; CDR2 reads FQNNGV.

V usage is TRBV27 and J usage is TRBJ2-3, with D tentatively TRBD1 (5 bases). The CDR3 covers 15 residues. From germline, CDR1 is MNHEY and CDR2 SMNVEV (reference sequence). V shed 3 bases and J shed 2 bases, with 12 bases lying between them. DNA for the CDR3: TGTGCCAGCAGTTTGTATCGCAGGGACACAGATACGCAGTATTTT. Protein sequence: CASSLYRRDTDTQYF.

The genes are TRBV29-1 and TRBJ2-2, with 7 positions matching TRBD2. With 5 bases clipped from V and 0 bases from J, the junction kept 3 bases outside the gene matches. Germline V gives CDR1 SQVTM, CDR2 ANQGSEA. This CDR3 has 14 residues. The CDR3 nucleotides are TGCAGCGTTTGTCTAGCGGCGAACACCGGGGAGCTGTTTTTT. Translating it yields CSVCLAANTGELFF.

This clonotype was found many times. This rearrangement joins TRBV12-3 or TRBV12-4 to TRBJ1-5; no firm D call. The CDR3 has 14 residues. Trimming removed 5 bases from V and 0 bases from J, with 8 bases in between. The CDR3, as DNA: TGTGCCAGCAGTCCTCGGGTTAGCAATCAGCCCCAGCATTTT. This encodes CASSPRVSNQPQHF.

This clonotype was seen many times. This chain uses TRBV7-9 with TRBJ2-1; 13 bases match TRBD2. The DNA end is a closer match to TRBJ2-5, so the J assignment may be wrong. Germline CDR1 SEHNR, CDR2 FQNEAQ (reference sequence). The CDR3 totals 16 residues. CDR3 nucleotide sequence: TGTGCCAGCCCCGCGCGAGGGACTAGCGGGAAGGAGACCCAGTACTTC. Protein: CASPARGTSGKETQYF.

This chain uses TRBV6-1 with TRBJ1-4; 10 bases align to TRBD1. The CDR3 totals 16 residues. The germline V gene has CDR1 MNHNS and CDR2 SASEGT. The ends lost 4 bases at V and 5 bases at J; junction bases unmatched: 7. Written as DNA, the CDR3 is TGTGCCAGCAGTGGGGCTGTGGGACAGGGGAATGAAAAACTGTTTTTT. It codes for CASSGAVGQGNEKLFF.

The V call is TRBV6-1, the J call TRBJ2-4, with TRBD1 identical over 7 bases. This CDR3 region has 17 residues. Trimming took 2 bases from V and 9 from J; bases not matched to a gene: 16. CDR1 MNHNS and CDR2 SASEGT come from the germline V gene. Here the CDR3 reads CASSELPGQRARSIQYF. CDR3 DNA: TGTGCCAGCAGTGAACTCCCGGGACAGCGAGCTCGGAGCATTCAGTACTTC.

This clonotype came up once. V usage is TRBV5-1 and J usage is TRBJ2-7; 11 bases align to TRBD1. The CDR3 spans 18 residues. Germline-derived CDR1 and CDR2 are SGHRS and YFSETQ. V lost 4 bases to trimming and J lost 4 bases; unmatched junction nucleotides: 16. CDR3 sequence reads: CASSRTFAAGQGGYEQYF. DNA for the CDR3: TGCGCCAGCAGCCGGACATTTGCTGCGGGACAGGGGGGGTACGAGCAGTACTTC.

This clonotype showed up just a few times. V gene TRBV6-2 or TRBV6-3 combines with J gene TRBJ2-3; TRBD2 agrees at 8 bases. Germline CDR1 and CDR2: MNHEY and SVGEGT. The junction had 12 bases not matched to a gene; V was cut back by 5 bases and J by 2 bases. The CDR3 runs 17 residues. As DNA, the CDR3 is TGTGCCAGCAGTGAATTGGTTGTAGCGGGGATCACAGATACGCAGTATTTT. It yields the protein CASSELVVAGITDTQYF.

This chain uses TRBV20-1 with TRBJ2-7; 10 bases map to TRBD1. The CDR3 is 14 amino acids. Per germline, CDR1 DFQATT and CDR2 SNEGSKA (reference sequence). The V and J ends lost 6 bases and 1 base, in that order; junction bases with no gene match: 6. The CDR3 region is CSAQTGGNSYEQYF. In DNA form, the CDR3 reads TGCAGTGCACAGACAGGGGGCAATTCCTACGAGCAGTACTTC.

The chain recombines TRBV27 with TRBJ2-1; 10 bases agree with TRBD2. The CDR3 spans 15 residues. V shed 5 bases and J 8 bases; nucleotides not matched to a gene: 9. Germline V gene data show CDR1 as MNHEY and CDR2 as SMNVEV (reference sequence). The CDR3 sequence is CASSGPSGSLDEQFF. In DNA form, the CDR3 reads TGTGCCAGCAGTGGACCTAGCGGGAGTTTGGATGAGCAGTTCTTC.

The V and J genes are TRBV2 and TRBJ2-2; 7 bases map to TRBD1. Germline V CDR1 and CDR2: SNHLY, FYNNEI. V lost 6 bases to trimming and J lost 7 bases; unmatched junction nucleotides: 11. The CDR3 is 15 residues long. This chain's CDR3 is CASRFELGGFGELFF. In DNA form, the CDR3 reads TGTGCCAGCAGGTTCGAGCTAGGGGGCTTCGGGGAGCTGTTTTTT.

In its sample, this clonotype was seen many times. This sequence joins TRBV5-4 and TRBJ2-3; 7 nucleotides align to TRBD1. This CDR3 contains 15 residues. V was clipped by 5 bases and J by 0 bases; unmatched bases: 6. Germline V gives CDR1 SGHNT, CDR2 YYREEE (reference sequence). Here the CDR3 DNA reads TGTGCCAGCAGTCACAGGGGCTCAAGCACAGATACGCAGTATTTT. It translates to CASSHRGSSTDTQYF.

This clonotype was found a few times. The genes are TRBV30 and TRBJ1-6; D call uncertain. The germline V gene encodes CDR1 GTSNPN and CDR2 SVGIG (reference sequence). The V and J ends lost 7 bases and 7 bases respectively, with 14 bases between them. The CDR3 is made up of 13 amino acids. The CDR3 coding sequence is TGTGCCTTCCTTTCGGGATCCAATTCACCCCTCCACTTT. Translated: CAFLSGSNSPLHF.

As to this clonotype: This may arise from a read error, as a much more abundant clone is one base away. The CDR3 DNA is TGTGCCAACAGTCCCCGGGGTAGCGGCTACGAGCAGTACTTC. It encodes CANSPRGSGYEQYF. The genes are TRBV12-3 or TRBV12-4 and TRBJ2-7; the D gene is possibly TRBD2 (6 bases). The CDR3 contains 14 residues.

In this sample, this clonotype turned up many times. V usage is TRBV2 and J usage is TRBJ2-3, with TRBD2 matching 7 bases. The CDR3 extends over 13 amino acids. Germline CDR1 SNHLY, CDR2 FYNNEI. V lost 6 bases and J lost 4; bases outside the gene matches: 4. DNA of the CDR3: TGTGCCAGCAGCGGACTAGTCGCAGATACGCAGTATTTT. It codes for CASSGLVADTQYF. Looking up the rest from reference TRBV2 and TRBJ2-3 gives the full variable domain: EPEVTQTPSHQVTQMGQEVILRCVPISNHLYFYWYRQILGQKVEFLVSFYNNEISEKSEIFDDQFSVERPDGSNFTLKIRSTKLEDSAMYFCASSGLVADTQYFGPGTRLTVL.

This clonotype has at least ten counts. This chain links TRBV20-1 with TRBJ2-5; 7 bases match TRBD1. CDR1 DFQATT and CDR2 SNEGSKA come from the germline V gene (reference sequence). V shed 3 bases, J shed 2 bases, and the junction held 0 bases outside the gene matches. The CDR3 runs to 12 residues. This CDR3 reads CSARDRQETQYF. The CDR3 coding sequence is TGCAGTGCTAGGGACAGGCAAGAGACCCAGTACTTC.

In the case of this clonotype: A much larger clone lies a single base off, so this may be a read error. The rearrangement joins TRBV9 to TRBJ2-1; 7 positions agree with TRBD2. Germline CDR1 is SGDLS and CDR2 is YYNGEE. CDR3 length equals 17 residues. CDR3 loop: CASSVAPDGSGNNKQFF. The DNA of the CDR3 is TGTGCCAGCAGCGTAGCCCCGGACGGGAGCGGGAACAATAAGCAGTTCTTC. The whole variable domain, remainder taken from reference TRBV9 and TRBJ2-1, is DSGVTQTPKHLITATGQRVTLRCSPRSGDLSVYWYQQSLDQGLQFLIQYYNGEERAKGNILERFSAQQFPDLHSELNLSSLELGDSALYFCASSVAPDGSGNNKQFFGPGTRLTVL.

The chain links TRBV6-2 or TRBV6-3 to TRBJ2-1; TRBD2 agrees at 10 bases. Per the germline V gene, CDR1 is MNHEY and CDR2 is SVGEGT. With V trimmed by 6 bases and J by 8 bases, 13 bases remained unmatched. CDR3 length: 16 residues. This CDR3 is CASSSAIAGGDDEQFF. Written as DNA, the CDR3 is TGTGCCAGCAGCAGCGCAATAGCGGGAGGTGACGATGAGCAGTTCTTC.

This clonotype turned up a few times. The CDR3 loop reads CASSPSRGRRTDTQYF. DNA of the CDR3: TGTGCCAGCTCACCAAGCCGGGGTCGACGCACAGATACGCAGTATTTT. This chain links TRBV18 with TRBJ2-3; maybe TRBD2 (5 bases). Germline CDR1 reads KGHSH; CDR2 reads LQKENI. V was trimmed by 2 bases and J by 1 base, leaving 13 bases between them. The CDR3 is 16 residues long.

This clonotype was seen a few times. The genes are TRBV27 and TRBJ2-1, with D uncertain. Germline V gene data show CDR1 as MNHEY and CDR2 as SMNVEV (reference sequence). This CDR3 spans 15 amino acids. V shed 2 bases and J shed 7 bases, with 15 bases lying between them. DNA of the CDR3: TGTGCCAGCAGTTTACTCACGGAGTTCGGGAATGAGCAGTTCTTC. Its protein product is CASSLLTEFGNEQFF.

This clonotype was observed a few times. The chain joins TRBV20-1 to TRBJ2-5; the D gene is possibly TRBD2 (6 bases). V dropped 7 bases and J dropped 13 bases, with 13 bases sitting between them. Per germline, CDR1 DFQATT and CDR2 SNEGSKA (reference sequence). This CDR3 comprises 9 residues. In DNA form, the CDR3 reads TGCAGTGTCGGGGACTTGGGGTACTTC. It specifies CSVGDLGYF.

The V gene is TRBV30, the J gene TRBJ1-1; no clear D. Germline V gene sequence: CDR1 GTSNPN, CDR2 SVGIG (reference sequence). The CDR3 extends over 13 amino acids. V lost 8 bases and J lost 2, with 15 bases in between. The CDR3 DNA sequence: TGTGCCCTTACCCGTGCAGCAAACACTGAAGCTTTCTTT. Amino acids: CALTRAANTEAFF.

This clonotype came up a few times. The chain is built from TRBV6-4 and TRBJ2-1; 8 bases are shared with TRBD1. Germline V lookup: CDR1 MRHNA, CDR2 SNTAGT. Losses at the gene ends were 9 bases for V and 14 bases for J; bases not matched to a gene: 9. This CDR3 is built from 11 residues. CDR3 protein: CASRTGTFEFF. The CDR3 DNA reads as TGTGCCAGTAGGACAGGGACTTTCGAGTTCTTC.

The CDR3 is CASSLARGVGTEAFF. Written as DNA, the CDR3 is TGTGCCAGCAGCTTAGCGAGGGGGGTGGGCACTGAAGCTTTCTTT. This chain uses TRBV7-9 with TRBJ1-1; the D gene is possibly TRBD1 (6 bases). The V end lost 0 bases, the J end lost 4 bases, and 12 bases lay between the germline ends. The germline CDR1 and CDR2 sequences are SEHNR and FQNEAQ (reference sequence). The CDR3 is 15 residues long. Filled out from reference TRBV7-9 and TRBJ1-1, the complete variable domain reads DTGVSQNPRHKITKRGQNVTFRCDPISEHNRLYWYRQTLGQGPEFLTYFQNEAQLEKSRLLSDRFSAERPKGSFSTLEIQRTEQGDSAMYLCASSLARGVGTEAFFGQGTRLTVV.